The clone carrying this TCR beta chain appeared a single time. The CDR3 contains 13 residues. CDR1 is LNHNV and CDR2 is YYDKDF in the germline V gene (reference sequence). The J segment lost 8 bases and the V segment lost 7 bases, leaving 5 bases of the junction unmatched. In the source study's methods: Nucleated cell counts were estimated from reference gene primer amplification. Sequencing used immunoSEQ multiplex PCR; TCRdb keeps in-frame clones, though not all of them. The V and J calls and the clone size are those of that table, but D and trimming were determined from the DNA. This table holds approximately 290,000 clones, about 88% found once. These data come from a study of blood T cell repertoires in COVID-19. For the study at large: Italy, Spain and the United States were the sources of the convalescent and acute COVID-19 samples. T cells, B-cell-depleted T cells, or PBMCs provided the cDNA or gDNA that served as material.

This chain connects TRBV15 to TRBJ1-4, with 9 bases that match TRBD1. Specimen: peripheral blood. This sequence was found in an older woman with acute or convalescent COVID-19. CDR3 protein: CATMDRGREKLFF. The CDR3, as DNA: TGTGCCACCATGGACAGGGGAAGGGAAAAACTGTTTTTT.